This T cell receptor beta chain was recorded in a study of cytomegalovirus exposure and HLA in healthy donors. The CDR3 loop spans 16 amino acids. V gave up 0 bases and J gave up 5 bases, with 16 bases separating them. CDR1 is LGHNA, CDR2 YSLEER, per germline. Separate from the roughly 700-subject first cohort was the approximately 130-subject validation cohort, to which the donors belonged. Data came from immunoSEQ multiplex PCR; TCRdb stores just in-frame clones and leaves some out. This sample has roughly 65,000 clones, with roughly nine tenths found just once. V usage is TRBV4-3 and J usage is TRBJ1-1; perhaps TRBD1 as D (6 bases). The sample consisted of PBMCs. This TCR came from a man between 18 and 29 years old in good health and CMV-seronegative. Written as DNA, the CDR3 is TGCGCCAGCAGCCAAGATCTACAGGGCCCTCCGACTGAAGCTTTCTTT. This sequence encodes CASSQDLQGPPTEAFF.